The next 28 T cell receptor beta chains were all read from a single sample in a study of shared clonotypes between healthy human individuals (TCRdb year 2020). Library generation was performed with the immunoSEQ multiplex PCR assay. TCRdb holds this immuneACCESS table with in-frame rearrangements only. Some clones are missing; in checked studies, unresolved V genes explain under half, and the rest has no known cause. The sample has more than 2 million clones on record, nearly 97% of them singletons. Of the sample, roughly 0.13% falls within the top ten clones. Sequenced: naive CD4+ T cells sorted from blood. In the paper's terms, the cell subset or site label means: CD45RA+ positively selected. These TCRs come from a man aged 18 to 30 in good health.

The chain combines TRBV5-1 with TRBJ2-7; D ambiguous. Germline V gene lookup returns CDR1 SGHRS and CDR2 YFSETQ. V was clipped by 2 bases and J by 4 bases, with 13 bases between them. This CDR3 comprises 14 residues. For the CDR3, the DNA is TGCGCCAGCAGCTTCGGCAGGCAATCTTACGAGCAGTACTTC. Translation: CASSFGRQSYEQYF. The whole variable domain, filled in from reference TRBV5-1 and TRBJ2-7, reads KAGVTQTPRYLIKTRGQQVTLSCSPISGHRSVSWYQQTPGQGLQFLFEYFSETQRNKGNFPGRFSGRQFSNSRSEMNVSTLELGDSALYLCASSFGRQSYEQYFGPGTRLTVT.

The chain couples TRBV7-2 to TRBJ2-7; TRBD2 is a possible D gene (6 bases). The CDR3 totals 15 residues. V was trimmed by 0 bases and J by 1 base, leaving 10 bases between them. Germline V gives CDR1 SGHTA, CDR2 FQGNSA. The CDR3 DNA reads TGTGCCAGCAGCTTAGCGGGGGGTCTATCCTACGAGCAGTACTTC. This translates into CASSLAGGLSYEQYF.

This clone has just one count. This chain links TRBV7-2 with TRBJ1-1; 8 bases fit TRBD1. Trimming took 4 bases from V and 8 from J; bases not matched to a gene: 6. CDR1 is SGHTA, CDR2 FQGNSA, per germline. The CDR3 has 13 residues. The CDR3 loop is CASSSFGQGEAFF. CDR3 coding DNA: TGTGCCAGCAGCTCTTTTGGACAGGGAGAAGCTTTCTTT.

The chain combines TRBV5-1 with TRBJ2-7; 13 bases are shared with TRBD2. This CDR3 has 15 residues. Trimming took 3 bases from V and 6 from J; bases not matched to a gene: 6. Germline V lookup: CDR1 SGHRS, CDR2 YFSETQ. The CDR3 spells CASSSTSGGYGEQYF. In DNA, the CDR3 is TGCGCCAGCAGCTCGACTAGCGGGGGGTACGGCGAGCAGTACTTC.

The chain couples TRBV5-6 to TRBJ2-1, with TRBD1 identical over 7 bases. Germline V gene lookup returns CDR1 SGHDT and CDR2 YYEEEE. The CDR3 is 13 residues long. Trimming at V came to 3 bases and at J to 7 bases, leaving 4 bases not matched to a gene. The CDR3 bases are TGTGCCAGCAGCTCGACAGGGAGAAATGAGCAGTTCTTC. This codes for CASSSTGRNEQFF.

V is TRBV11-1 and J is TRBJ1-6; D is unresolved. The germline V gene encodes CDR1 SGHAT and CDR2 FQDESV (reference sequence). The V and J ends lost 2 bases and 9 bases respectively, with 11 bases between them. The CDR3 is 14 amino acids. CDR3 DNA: TGTGCCAGCAGCTTATCACCTAACCCTTCACCCCTCCACTTT. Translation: CASSLSPNPSPLHF.

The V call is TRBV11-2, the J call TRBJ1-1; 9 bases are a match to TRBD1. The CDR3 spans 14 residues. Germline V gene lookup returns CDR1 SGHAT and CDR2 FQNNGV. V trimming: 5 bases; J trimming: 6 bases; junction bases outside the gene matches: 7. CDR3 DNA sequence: TGTGCCAGCAGCATACTACAGGGGGCGGCTGAAGCTTTCTTT. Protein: CASSILQGAAEAFF.

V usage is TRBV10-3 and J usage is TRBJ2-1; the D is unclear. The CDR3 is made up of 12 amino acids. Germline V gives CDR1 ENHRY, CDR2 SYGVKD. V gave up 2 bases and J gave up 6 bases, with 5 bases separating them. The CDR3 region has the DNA TGTGCCATCAGTGAGGACCCCAATGAGCAGTTCTTC. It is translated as CAISEDPNEQFF.

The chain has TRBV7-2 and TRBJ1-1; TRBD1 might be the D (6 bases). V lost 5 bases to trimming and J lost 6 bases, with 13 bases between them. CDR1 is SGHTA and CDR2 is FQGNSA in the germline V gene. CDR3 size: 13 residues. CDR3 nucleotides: TGTGCCAGCAGCCGCCCAGGGGCCCCTGAAGCTTTCTTT. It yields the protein CASSRPGAPEAFF. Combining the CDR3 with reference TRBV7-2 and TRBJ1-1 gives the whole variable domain GAGVSQSPSNKVTEKGKDVELRCDPISGHTALYWYRQSLGQGLEFLIYFQGNSAPDKSGLPSDRFSAERTGGSVSTLTIQRTQQEDSAVYLCASSRPGAPEAFFGQGTRLTVV.

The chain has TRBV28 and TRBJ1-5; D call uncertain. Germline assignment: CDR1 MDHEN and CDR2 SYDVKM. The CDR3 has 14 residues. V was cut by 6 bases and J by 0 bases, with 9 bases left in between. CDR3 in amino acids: CASRTSISNQPQHF. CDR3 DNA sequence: TGTGCCAGCAGAACCTCCATTAGCAATCAGCCCCAGCATTTT.

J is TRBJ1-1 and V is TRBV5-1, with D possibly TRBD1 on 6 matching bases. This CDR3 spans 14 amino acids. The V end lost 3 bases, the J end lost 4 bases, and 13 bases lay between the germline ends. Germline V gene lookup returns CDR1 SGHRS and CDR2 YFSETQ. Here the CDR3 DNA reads TGCGCCAGCAGCTCCCTTGGGGGCGGCACTGAAGCTTTCTTT. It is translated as CASSSLGGGTEAFF.

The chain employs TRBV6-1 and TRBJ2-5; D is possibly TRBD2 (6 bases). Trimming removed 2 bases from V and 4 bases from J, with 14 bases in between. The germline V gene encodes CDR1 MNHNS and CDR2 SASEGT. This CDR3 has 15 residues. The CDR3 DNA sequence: TGTGCCAGCAGTGAAACCGCCCCGCGGGGAGAGACCCAGTACTTC. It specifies CASSETAPRGETQYF.

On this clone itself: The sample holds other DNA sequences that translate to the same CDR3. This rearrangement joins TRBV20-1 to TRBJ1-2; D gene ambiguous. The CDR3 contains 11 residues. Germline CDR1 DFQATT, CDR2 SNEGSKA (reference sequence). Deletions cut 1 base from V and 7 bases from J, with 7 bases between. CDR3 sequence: CSARGPGGYTF. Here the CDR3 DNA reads TGCAGTGCTAGAGGTCCTGGTGGCTACACCTTC.

CDR3 in DNA: TGCAGCGTTGAAGCGGCAGCATGGGAGACCCAGTACTTC. Translated: CSVEAAAWETQYF. The rearrangement uses TRBV29-1 and TRBJ2-5; D is uncertain. The germline CDR1 and CDR2 sequences are SQVTM and ANQGSEA. The CDR3 is made up of 13 amino acids. Deletions cut 1 base from V and 5 bases from J, with 11 bases between.

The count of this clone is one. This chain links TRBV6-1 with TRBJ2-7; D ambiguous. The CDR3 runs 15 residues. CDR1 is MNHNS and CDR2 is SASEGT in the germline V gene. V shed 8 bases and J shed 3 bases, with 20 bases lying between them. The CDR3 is CASLLRQAQIYEQYF. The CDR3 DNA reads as TGTGCCAGCTTGCTTAGGCAGGCTCAGATCTACGAGCAGTACTTC.

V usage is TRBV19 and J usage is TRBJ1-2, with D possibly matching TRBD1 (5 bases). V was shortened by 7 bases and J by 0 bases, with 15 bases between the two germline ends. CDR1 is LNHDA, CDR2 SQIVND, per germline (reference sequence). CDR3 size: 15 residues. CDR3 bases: TGTGCCAGTATACCCGACAGAAGTACTAACTATGGCTACACCTTC. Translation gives CASIPDRSTNYGYTF.

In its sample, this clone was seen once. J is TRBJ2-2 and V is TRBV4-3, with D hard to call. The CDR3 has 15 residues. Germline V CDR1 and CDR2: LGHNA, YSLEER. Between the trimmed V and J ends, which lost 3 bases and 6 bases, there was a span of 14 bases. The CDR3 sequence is CASSHLPPKAGELFF. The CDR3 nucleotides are TGCGCCAGCAGCCACCTACCCCCCAAGGCCGGGGAGCTGTTTTTT.

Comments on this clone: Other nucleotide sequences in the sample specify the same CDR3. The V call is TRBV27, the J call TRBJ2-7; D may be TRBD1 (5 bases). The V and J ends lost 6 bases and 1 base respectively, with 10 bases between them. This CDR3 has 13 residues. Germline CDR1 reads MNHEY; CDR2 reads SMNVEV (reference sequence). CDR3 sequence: CASSPRVSYEQYF. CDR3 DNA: TGTGCCAGCAGCCCCAGGGTGTCCTACGAGCAGTACTTC.

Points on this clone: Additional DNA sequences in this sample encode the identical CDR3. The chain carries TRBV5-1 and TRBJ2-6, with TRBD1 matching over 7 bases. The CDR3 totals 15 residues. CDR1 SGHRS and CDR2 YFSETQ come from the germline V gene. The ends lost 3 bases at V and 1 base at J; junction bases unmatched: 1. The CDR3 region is CASSSQGSGANVLTF. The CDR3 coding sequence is TGCGCCAGCAGCTCACAGGGGTCTGGGGCCAACGTCCTGACTTTC. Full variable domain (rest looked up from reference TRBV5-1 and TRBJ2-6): KAGVTQTPRYLIKTRGQQVTLSCSPISGHRSVSWYQQTPGQGLQFLFEYFSETQRNKGNFPGRFSGRQFSNSRSEMNVSTLELGDSALYLCASSSQGSGANVLTFGAGSRLTVL.

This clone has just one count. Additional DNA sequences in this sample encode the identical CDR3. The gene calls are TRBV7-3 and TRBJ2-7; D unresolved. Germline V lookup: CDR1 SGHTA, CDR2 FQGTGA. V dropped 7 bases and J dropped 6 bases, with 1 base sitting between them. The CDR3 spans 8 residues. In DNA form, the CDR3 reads TGTGCCAGCACCGAGCAGTACTTC. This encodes CASTEQYF.

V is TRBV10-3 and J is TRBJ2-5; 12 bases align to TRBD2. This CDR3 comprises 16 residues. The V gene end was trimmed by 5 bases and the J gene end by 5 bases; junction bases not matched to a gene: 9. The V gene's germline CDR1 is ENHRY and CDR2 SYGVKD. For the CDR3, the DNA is TGTGCCATCAGTTCACTAGCGGGGGGCCGGTTGGAGACCCAGTACTTC. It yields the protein CAISSLAGGRLETQYF.

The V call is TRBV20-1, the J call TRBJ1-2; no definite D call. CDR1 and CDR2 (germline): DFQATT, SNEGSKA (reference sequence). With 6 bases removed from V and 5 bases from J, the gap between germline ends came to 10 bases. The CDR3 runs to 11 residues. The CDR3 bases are TGCAGTGCCCCGGCGCTGTATGGCTACACCTTC. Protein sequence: CSAPALYGYTF.

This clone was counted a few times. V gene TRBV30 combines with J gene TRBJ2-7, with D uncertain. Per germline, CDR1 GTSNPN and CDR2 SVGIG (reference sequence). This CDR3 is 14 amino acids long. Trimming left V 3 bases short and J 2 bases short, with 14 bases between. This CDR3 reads CAWRNPGPPYEQYF. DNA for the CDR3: TGTGCCTGGAGGAACCCCGGGCCTCCCTACGAGCAGTACTTC.

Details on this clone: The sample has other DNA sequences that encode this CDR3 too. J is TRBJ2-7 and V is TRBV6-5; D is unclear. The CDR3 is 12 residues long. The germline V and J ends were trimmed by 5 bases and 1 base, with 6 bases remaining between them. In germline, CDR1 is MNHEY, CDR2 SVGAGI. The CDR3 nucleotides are TGTGCCAGCAGTACCGGATCCTACGAGCAGTACTTC. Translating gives CASSTGSYEQYF.

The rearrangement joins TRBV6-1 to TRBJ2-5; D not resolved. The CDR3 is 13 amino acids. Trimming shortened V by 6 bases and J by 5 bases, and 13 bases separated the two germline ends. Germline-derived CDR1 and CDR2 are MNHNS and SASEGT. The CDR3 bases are TGTGCCAGCAGGGAGACGGGTGTCGAGACCCAGTACTTC. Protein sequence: CASRETGVETQYF.

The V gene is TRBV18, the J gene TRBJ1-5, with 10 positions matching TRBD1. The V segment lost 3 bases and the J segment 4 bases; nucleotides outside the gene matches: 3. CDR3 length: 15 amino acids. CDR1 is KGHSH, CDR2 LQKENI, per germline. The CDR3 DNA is TGTGCCAGCTCACCGATGGGACAGGGGAATCAGCCCCAGCATTTT. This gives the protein CASSPMGQGNQPQHF.

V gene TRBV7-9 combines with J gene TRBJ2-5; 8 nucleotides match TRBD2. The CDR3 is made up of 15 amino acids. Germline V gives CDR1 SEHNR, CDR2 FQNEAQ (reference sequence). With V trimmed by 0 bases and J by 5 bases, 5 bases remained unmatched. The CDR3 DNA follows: TGTGCCAGCAGCTTAGCGGGCGGGAGGATGGAGACCCAGTACTTC. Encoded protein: CASSLAGGRMETQYF.

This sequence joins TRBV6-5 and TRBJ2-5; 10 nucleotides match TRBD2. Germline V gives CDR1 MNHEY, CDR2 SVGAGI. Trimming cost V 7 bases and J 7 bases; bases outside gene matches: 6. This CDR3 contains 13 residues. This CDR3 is CASTEREGRTQYF. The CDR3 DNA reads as TGTGCCAGCACGGAGCGGGAGGGTAGGACCCAGTACTTC.